The rows below give T cell receptor beta chains drawn from one sample of a study of blood T cell repertoires in COVID-19. Some clones are missing from TCRdb's copy, which holds only in-frame ones; the method was immunoSEQ multiplex PCR. The sample comprises some 160,000 clones, approximately 80% of which are singletons, and 4.5% to 6% rests with the top ten. Sequencing was done on a sample of peripheral blood. The receptors were sampled from a woman aged 50 to 60 with acute or convalescent COVID-19. Both conserved end residues are part of each CDR3. The D gene is left open where the match is weak. Some rows have no size entry. The others give once, few or many, or a class for an expanded clone.

j_gene	d_gene	abundance	v_gene	CDR3aa	CDR3nt
TRBJ1-5	NA	once	TRBV12-3/TRBV12-4	CASSQGYQPQHF	TGTGCCAGCAGTCAGGGCTATCAGCCCCAGCATTTT
TRBJ1-1	NA	NA	TRBV5-4	CASSPGRRVNTEAFF	TGTGCCAGCAGCCCTGGACGGAGGGTGAACACTGAAGCTTTCTTT
TRBJ2-7	NA	NA	TRBV7-2	CASSLGGGGTYEQYF	TGTGCCAGCAGCTTAGGTGGCGGAGGTACCTACGAGCAGTACTTC
TRBJ1-1	NA	NA	TRBV6-5	CASSYSSRGGTEAFF	TGTGCCAGCAGTTACTCGTCCCGGGGGGGCACTGAAGCTTTCTTT
TRBJ1-3	NA	few	TRBV10-2	CASGIGNTIYF	TGCGCCAGCGGCATAGGAAACACCATATATTTT
TRBJ1-5	NA	NA	TRBV19	CASSIAITYSNQPQHF	TGTGCCAGTAGTATAGCAATCACATATAGCAATCAGCCCCAGCATTTT
TRBJ2-5	NA	NA	TRBV9	CASSVWETQETQYF	TGTGCCAGCAGCGTATGGGAGACCCAAGAGACCCAGTACTTC
TRBJ2-2	NA	NA	TRBV7-9	CASSRSYTEDTGELFF	TGTGCCAGCAGCCGTTCATATACTGAGGACACCGGGGAGCTGTTTTTT
TRBJ2-2	NA	once	TRBV11-3	CVSSLDPGSNTGELFF	TGTGTCAGCAGCCTCGACCCGGGGTCGAACACCGGGGAGCTGTTTTTT
TRBJ2-2	TRBD2	NA	TRBV6-5	CASSYSGGANTGELFF	TGTGCCAGCAGTTACTCGGGAGGGGCGAACACCGGGGAGCTGTTTTTT
TRBJ1-2	TRBD1	NA	TRBV5-1	CASSRDRDAGYTF	TGCGCCAGCAGCAGGGACAGGGATGCTGGCTACACCTTC
TRBJ1-6	TRBD1	once	TRBV7-9	CASSKGTGIWIMPLHF	TGTGCCAGCAGCAAGGGGACAGGCATTTGGATAATGCCCCTCCACTTT
TRBJ1-1	NA	once	TRBV19	CASSHSGGRNTEAFF	TGTGCCAGTAGTCACTCGGGGGGGCGGAACACTGAAGCTTTCTTT
TRBJ1-5	NA	NA	TRBV7-2	CASSSTGSNQPQHF	TGTGCCAGCAGCTCGACAGGTAGCAATCAGCCCCAGCATTTT
TRBJ1-5	TRBD1	NA	TRBV24-1	CATSDQWDRGCGQPQHF	TGTGCCACCAGTGATCAATGGGACAGGGGGTGCGGTCAGCCCCAGCATTTT
TRBJ2-7	TRBD1	once	TRBV19	CASSSGTGSYEQYF	TGTGCCAGTAGTTCCGGGACAGGCTCCTACGAGCAGTACTTC
TRBJ2-1	NA	NA	TRBV9	CASSYGGIGSSYNEQFF	TGTGCCAGCAGCTACGGAGGGATAGGGTCCTCCTACAATGAGCAGTTCTTC
TRBJ2-2	NA	NA	TRBV11-1	CASSLWTLTGELFF	TGTGCCAGCAGCTTATGGACACTCACCGGGGAGCTGTTTTTT
TRBJ1-5	NA	NA	TRBV10-3	CAISESRAGPQHF	TGTGCCATCAGTGAGTCGAGGGCAGGGCCCCAGCATTTT
TRBJ1-1	NA	few	TRBV7-8	CASSLGPGEAFF	TGTGCCAGCAGCTTAGGTCCGGGGGAAGCTTTCTTT
TRBJ1-5	NA	few	TRBV19	CASSMTVSNQPQHF	TGTGCCAGTAGTATGACAGTTAGCAATCAGCCCCAGCATTTT
TRBJ2-7	NA	NA	TRBV7-9	CASSPSWAFYEQYF	TGTGCCAGCAGCCCCTCCTGGGCTTTCTACGAGCAGTACTTC
TRBJ2-3	TRBD2	once	TRBV18	CASSPLAGGSDTQYF	TGTGCCAGCTCACCACTAGCGGGGGGATCAGATACGCAGTATTTT
TRBJ2-1	TRBD2	NA	TRBV29-1	CSVRLAGGINEQFF	TGCAGCGTACGCCTAGCGGGGGGGATAAATGAGCAGTTCTTC
TRBJ1-1	TRBD1	NA	TRBV29-1	CSAGQGANTEAFF	TGCAGCGCGGGACAGGGAGCGAACACTGAAGCTTTCTTT
TRBJ1-6	NA	NA	TRBV12-2	CASRLETGPSLHF	TGTGCAAGTCGCTTAGAGACAGGTCCTTCCCTCCACTTT
TRBJ2-7	NA	NA	TRBV6-1	CASSEPWAQGYEQYF	TGTGCCAGCAGTGAGCCCTGGGCCCAGGGCTACGAGCAGTACTTC
TRBJ2-1	TRBD2	few	TRBV4-2	CASSRGLAGDNEQFF	TGTGCCAGCAGCCGCGGACTAGCGGGAGACAATGAGCAGTTCTTC
TRBJ2-6	NA	NA	TRBV23-1	CASRPRLIPSPAYSGANVLTF	TGCGCCAGCCGCCCTAGGCTGATCCCTTCTCCAGCCTACTCTGGGGCCAACGTCCTGACTTTC
TRBJ1-1	TRBD1	NA	TRBV7-2	CASSSDRATEAFF	TGTGCCAGCAGCTCAGACAGGGCTACTGAAGCTTTCTTT
TRBJ1-5	TRBD1	NA	TRBV18	CASSPGTGGGQPQHF	TGTGCCAGCTCACCGGGGACAGGGGGTGGTCAGCCCCAGCATTTT
TRBJ2-5	TRBD1	few	TRBV5-1	CASSLGTGFRETQYF	TGCGCCAGCAGCTTGGGGACAGGGTTTCGGGAGACCCAGTACTTC
TRBJ2-5	TRBD2	NA	TRBV7-2	CASRSGGVETQYF	TGTGCCAGCAGGTCGGGGGGGGTCGAGACCCAGTACTTC
TRBJ1-4	NA	NA	TRBV25-1	CASSERGPGGANEKLFF	TGTGCCAGCAGTGAGCGGGGGCCGGGGGGCGCTAATGAAAAACTGTTTTTT
TRBJ2-1	TRBD1	NA	TRBV5-1	CASSLVGTVSNNEQFF	TGCGCCAGCAGCTTGGTTGGGACAGTCTCAAACAATGAGCAGTTCTTC
TRBJ1-5	NA	NA	TRBV6-6	CASSHGTGTGGPQHF	TGTGCCAGCAGCCATGGGACCGGGACCGGGGGGCCCCAGCATTTT
TRBJ1-1	NA	NA	TRBV7-8	CASSSRGDTEAFF	TGTGCCAGCAGCTCCAGGGGCGATACTGAAGCTTTCTTT
TRBJ2-2	TRBD1	once	TRBV7-3	CASSLGQGRTGELFF	TGTGCCAGCAGCTTAGGACAGGGCAGGACCGGGGAGCTGTTTTTT
TRBJ1-2	NA	NA	TRBV6-1	CASSEARGYGYTF	TGTGCCAGCAGTGAAGCCCGGGGGTATGGCTACACCTTC
TRBJ1-6	NA	NA	TRBV6-2/TRBV6-3	CASSYQGNSPLHF	TGTGCCAGCAGTTATCAGGGGAATTCACCCCTCCACTTT
TRBJ2-1	NA	NA	TRBV2	CASSDFSEGSEQFF	TGTGCCAGCAGTGATTTTAGCGAGGGATCCGAGCAGTTCTTC
TRBJ1-2	NA	NA	TRBV28	CASSPAQGIYGYTF	TGTGCCAGCAGTCCCGCGCAGGGGATCTATGGCTACACCTTC
TRBJ2-3	NA	NA	TRBV5-1	CASSQTGTDTQYF	TGCGCCAGCAGCCAAACCGGGACAGATACGCAGTATTTT
TRBJ1-1	NA	NA	TRBV7-9	CASRVASDRTEAFF	TGTGCCAGCAGGGTTGCGAGCGATCGGACTGAAGCTTTCTTT
TRBJ1-2	NA	NA	TRBV15	CATSSDWQGNYGYTF	TGTGCCACCAGCAGTGATTGGCAGGGGAACTATGGCTACACCTTC
TRBJ1-2	NA	NA	TRBV15	CATSRGPRDTNYGYTF	TGTGCCACCAGCAGAGGCCCCCGGGACACCAACTATGGCTACACCTTC
TRBJ1-5	TRBD1	NA	TRBV6-1	CASSVGHQGASHSNQPQHF	TGTGCCAGCAGTGTGGGGCATCAGGGGGCATCGCATAGCAATCAGCCCCAGCATTTT
TRBJ1-5	NA	NA	TRBV7-8	CASSLDGAYAYGQPQHF	TGTGCCAGCAGCTTAGATGGAGCCTATGCCTACGGGCAGCCCCAGCATTTT
TRBJ1-1	NA	NA	TRBV24-1	CATSPGGWNTEAFF	TGTGCCACCAGTCCAGGTGGGTGGAACACTGAAGCTTTCTTT
TRBJ1-4	NA	few	TRBV19	CASSYGLLDNEKLFF	TGTGCCAGTAGTTATGGACTACTTGATAATGAAAAACTGTTTTTT
TRBJ2-5	NA	NA	TRBV4-3	CASSQSREETQYF	TGCGCCAGCAGCCAATCCCGGGAAGAGACCCAGTACTTC
TRBJ1-6	TRBD1	NA	TRBV7-2	CASSLGTGNNSPLHF	TGTGCCAGCAGCCTAGGGACAGGGAATAATTCACCCCTCCACTTT
TRBJ2-7	NA	NA	TRBV6-2/TRBV6-3	CASSYSYWSGDGQYF	TGTGCCAGCAGTTACTCGTATTGGTCGGGGGATGGGCAGTACTTC
TRBJ2-6	NA	NA	TRBV18	CASSPKQGTGIVLGANVLTF	TGTGCCAGCTCACCGAAACAGGGTACGGGGATAGTTCTGGGGGCCAACGTCCTGACTTTC
TRBJ2-2	NA	NA	TRBV7-2	CASSRERGSGGELFF	TGTGCCAGCAGCCGGGAACGGGGGTCAGGCGGGGAGCTGTTTTTT
TRBJ1-5	NA	NA	TRBV28	CASSPLEGSNQPQHF	TGTGCCAGCAGTCCTCTCGAGGGTAGCAATCAGCCCCAGCATTTT
TRBJ2-7	NA	NA	TRBV28	CASNIPQGSYEQYF	TGTGCCAGCAATATACCGCAGGGCTCCTACGAGCAGTACTTC
TRBJ1-1	NA	once	TRBV2	CASSKNTEAFF	TGTGCCAGCTCCAAGAACACTGAAGCTTTCTTT
TRBJ1-3	NA	NA	TRBV5-1	CASSLATGQGNTIYF	TGCGCCAGCAGCTTGGCCACAGGGCAAGGAAACACCATATATTTT
TRBJ1-3	NA	NA	TRBV7-6	CASSLGRVLTGNTIYF	TGTGCCAGCAGCTTGGGCAGGGTCCTTACTGGAAACACCATATATTTT